This T cell receptor (beta chain) comes out of a study of blood T cell repertoires in COVID-19. Study details: In each case, the material was cDNA or gDNA derived from T cells, B-cell-depleted T cells, or PBMCs.

Seattle enrolled patients during active infection and tracked them longitudinally. The CDR3 is 18 amino acids. V trimming: 5 bases; J trimming: 0 bases; junction bases outside the gene matches: 13. From germline, CDR1 is MNHEY and CDR2 SMNVEV (reference sequence). Some clones are missing from TCRdb's copy, which holds only in-frame ones; the method was immunoSEQ multiplex PCR. The top ten clones hold approximately 11% of a sample with 150,000 to 200,000 clones, less than 90% of them seen once. The receptor was isolated from a woman aged 55-75 years with COVID-19, enrolled during active disease. This chain connects TRBV27 to TRBJ1-3; 7 nucleotides match TRBD1. The sequenced sample was peripheral blood. The chain's CDR3 is CASSPRRGQQISGNTIYF. The DNA for the CDR3 is TGTGCCAGCAGTCCGAGACGGGGACAGCAGATCTCTGGAAACACCATATATTTT.